This T cell receptor (beta chain) comes out of a study of cytomegalovirus exposure and HLA in healthy donors. General study findings and limits: Subsequent analysis revealed that first-cohort TCR clusters tended to co-occur in the 120 or so validation repertoires. The study designated around 150 TCR beta chains cytomegalovirus-associated.

With 5 bases removed from V and 3 bases from J, the gap between germline ends came to 6 bases. The CDR3 is made up of 12 amino acids. Per the germline V gene, CDR1 is SGHVS and CDR2 is FQNEAQ. Assay: immunoSEQ multiplex PCR; the TCRdb copy retains only in-frame clones and omits some. Among fewer than 200,000 clones listed, around nine tenths were seen once. Note on this clone: Its matching antigen is unknown.

Sample: PBMCs. The genes are TRBV7-8 and TRBJ2-3; D gene unclear. The receptor was isolated from a woman under 30 in good health and CMV-seropositive. The CDR3 DNA is TGTGCCAGCAGCCCGTATACAGATACGCAGTATTTT. It translates to CASSPYTDTQYF.